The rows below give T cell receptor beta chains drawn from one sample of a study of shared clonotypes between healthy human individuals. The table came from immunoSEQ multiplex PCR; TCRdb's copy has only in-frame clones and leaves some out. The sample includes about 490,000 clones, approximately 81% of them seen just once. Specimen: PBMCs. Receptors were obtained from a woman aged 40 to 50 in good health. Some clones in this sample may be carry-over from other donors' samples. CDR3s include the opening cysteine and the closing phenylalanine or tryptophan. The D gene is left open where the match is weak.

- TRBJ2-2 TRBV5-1 CASSLVDTGELFF
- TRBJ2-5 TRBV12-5 CASGFPLQYF
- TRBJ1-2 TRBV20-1 CSASLEPGYTF
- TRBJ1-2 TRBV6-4 CASSDSAGVYGYTF
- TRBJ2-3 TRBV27 CASKVVQGTDTQYF
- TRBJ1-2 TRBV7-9 CASSGSNYGYTF
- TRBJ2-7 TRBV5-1 CASTDSGAYEQYF
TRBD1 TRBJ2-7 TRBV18 CASSPRGTGSGEQYF
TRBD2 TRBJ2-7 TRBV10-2 CASRLAGGPMNEQYF
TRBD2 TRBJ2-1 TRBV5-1 CASSLLTSGYNEQFF
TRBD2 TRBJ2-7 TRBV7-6 CASSLEASGSFSSYEQYF
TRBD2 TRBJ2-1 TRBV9 CASSVTGTSGYGQFF
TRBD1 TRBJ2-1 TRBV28 CASIRDRAYNEQFF
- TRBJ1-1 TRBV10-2 CASSEHGGRNTEAFF
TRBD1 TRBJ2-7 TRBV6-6 CASSFPGQGRSEQYF
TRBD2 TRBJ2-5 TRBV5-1 CASSPQPGRSTVETQYF
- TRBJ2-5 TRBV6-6 CASSYSKKAETQYF
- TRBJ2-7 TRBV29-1 CSVEDHSGRDEQYF
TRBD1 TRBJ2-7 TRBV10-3 CAIMGQEKYEQYF
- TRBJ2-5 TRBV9 CASSPPLGRQETQYF
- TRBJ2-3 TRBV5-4 CASSPFGGEGTDTQYF
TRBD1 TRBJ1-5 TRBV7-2 CASSLGAGGQPQHF
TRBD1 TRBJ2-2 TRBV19 CASSKTGGAPGELFF
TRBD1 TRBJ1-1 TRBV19 CASKQTGGANTEAFF
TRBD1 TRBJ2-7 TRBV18 CASSPQGARSYEQYF
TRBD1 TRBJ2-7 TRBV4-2 CASSQRSGQSSYEQYF
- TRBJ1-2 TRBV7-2 CASSLVVGANYGYTF
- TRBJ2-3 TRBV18 CASSPVAGSLTDTQYF
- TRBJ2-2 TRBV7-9 CASSLAYGGELFF
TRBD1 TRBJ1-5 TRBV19 CASSTGQGGNQPQHF
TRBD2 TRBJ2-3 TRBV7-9 CASSLDWLAGVDTQYF
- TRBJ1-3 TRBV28 CASSLYRVLAGNTIYF
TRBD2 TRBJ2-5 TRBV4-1 CASSLTSGIETQYF